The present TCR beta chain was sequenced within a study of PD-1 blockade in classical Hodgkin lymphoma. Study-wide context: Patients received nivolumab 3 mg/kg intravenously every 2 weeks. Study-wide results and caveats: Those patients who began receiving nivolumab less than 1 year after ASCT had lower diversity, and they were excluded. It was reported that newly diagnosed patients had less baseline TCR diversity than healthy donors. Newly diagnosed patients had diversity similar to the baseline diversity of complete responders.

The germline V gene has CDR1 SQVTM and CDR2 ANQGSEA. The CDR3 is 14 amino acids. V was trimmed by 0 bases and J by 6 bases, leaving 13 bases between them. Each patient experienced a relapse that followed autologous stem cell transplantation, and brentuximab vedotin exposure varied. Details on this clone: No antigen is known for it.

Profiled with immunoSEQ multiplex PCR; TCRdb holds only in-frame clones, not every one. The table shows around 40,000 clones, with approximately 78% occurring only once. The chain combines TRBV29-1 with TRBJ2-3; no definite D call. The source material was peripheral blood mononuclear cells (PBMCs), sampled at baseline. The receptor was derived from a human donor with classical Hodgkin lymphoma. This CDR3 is CSVEDLGREDTQYF. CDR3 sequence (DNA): TGCAGCGTTGAAGATCTTGGGCGTGAGGATACGCAGTATTTT.